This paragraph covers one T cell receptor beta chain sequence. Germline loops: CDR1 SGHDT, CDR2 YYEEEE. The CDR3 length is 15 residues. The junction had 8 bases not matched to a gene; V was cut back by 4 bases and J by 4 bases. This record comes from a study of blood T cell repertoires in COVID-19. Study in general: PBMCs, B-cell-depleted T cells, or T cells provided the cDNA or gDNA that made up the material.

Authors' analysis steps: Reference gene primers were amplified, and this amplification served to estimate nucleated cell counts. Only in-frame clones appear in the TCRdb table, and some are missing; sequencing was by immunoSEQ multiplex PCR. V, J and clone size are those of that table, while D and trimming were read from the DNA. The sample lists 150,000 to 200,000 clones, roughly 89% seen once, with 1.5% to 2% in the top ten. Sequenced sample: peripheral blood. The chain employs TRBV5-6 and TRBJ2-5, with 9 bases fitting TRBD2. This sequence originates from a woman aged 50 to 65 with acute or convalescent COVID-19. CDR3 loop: CASSPGVAGVETQYF. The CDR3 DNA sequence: TGTGCCAGCAGCCCCGGGGTAGCGGGAGTAGAGACCCAGTACTTC. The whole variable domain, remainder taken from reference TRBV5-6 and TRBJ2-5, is DAGVTQSPTHLIKTRGQQVTLRCSPKSGHDTVSWYQQALGQGPQFIFQYYEEEERQRGNFPDRFSGHQFPNYSSELNVNALLLGDSALYLCASSPGVAGVETQYFGPGTRLLVL.